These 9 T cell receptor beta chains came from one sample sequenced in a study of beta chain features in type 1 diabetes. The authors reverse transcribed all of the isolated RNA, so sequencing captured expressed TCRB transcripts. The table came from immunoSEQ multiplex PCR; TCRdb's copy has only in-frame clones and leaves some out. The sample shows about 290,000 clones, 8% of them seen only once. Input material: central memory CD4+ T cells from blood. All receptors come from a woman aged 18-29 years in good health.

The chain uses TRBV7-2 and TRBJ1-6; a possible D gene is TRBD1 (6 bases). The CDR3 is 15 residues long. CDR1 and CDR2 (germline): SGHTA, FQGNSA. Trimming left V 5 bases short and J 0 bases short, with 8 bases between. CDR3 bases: TGTGCCAGCAGCAAGACAGGCTCCTATAATTCACCCCTCCACTTT. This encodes CASSKTGSYNSPLHF.

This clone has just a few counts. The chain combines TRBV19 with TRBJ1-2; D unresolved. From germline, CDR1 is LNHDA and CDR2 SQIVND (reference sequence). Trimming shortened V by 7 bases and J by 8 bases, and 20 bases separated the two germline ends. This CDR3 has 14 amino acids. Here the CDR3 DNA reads TGTGCCAGTATCGCCACCCCAACAGATTGGGGCTACACCTTC. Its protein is CASIATPTDWGYTF.

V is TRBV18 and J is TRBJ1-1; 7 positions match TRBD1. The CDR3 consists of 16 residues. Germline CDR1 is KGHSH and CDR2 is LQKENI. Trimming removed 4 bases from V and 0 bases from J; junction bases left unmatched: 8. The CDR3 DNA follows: TGTGCCAGCTCACAGGGGCAGGGGGTGCTGAACACTGAAGCTTTCTTT. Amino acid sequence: CASSQGQGVLNTEAFF.

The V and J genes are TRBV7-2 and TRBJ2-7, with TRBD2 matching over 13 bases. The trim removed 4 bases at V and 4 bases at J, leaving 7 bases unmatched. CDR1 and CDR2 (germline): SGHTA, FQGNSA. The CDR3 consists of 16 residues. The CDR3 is CASSWGTSGMIYEQYF. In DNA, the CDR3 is TGTGCCAGCAGCTGGGGGACTAGCGGGATGATATACGAGCAGTACTTC.

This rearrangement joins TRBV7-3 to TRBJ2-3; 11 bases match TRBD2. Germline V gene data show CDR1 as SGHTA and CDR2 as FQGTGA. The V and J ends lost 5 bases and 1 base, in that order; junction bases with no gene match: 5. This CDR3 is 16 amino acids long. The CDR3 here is CASSPTSGGGTDTQYF. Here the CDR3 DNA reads TGTGCCAGCAGCCCCACTAGCGGGGGTGGCACAGATACGCAGTATTTT.

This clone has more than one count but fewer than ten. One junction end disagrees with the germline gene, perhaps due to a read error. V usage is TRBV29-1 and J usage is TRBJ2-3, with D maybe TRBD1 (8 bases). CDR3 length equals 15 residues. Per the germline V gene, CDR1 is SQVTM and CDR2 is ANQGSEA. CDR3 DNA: TGCAGCGTAGAAGCGGGACAGGTTTTCACAGATACGCAGTATTTT. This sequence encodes CSVEAGQVFTDTQYF.

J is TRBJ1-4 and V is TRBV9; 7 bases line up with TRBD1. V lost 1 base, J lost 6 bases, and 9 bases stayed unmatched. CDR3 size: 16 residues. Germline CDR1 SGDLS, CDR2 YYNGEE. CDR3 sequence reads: CASSVQQGNGYEKLFF. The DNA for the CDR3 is TGTGCCAGCAGCGTACAACAGGGGAATGGATATGAAAAACTGTTTTTT.

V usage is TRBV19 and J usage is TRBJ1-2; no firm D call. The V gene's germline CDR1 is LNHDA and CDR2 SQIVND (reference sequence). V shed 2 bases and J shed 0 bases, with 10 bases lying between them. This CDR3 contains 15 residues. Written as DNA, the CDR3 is TGTGCCAGTAGTATACTTCCCCTTACTAACTATGGCTACACCTTC. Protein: CASSILPLTNYGYTF.

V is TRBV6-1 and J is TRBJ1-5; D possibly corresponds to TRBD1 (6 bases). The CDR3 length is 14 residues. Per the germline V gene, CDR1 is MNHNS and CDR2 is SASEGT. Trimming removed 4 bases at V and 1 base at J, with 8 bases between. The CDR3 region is CASSGDRSNQPQHF. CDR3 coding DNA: TGTGCCAGCAGTGGTGACAGGAGCAATCAGCCCCAGCATTTT.